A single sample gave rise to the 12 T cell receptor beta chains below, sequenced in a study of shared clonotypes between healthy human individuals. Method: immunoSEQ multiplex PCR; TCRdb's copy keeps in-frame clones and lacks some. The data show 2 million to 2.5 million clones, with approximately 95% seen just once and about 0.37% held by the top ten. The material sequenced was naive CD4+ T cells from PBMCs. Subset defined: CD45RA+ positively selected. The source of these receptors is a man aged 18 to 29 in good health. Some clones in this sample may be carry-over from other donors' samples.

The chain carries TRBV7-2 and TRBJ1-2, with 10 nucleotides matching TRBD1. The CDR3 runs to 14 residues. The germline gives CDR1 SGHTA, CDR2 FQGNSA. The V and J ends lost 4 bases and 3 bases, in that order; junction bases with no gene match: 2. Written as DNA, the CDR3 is TGTGCCAGCAGCTGGACAGGGGGGGACTATGGCTACACCTTC. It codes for CASSWTGGDYGYTF.

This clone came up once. Written as DNA, the CDR3 is TGTGCCAGCAGCTCATTGCTAGCGGGCCACAATGAGCAGTTCTTC. It is translated as CASSSLLAGHNEQFF. V gene TRBV7-2 combines with J gene TRBJ2-1; 8 bases map to TRBD2. Germline CDR1 and CDR2: SGHTA and FQGNSA. This CDR3 comprises 15 residues. The V segment lost 4 bases and the J segment 5 bases; nucleotides outside the gene matches: 7.

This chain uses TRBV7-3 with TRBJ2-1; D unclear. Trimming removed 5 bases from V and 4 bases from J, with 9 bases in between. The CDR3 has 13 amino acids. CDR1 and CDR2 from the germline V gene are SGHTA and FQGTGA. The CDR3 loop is CASSQGIYNEQFF. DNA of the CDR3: TGTGCCAGCAGCCAAGGGATTTACAATGAGCAGTTCTTC. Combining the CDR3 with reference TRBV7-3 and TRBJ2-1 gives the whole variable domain GAGVSQTPSNKVTEKGKYVELRCDPISGHTALYWYRQSLGQGPEFLIYFQGTGAADDSGLPNDRFFAVRPEGSVSTLKIQRTERGDSAVYLCASSQGIYNEQFFGPGTRLTVL.

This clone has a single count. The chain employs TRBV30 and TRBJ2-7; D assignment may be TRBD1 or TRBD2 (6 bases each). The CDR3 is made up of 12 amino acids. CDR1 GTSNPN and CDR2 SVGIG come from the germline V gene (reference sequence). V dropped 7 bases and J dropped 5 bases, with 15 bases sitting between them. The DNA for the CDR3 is TGTGCCTCAAGGGGGGATGCGAACGAGCAGTACTTC. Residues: CASRGDANEQYF.

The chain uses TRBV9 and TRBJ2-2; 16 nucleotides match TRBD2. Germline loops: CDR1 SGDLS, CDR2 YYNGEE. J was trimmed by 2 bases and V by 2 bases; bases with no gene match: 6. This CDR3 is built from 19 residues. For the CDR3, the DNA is TGTGCCAGCAGCGTGGGACTAGCGGGAGGGAACATAAACACCGGGGAGCTGTTTTTT. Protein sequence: CASSVGLAGGNINTGELFF.

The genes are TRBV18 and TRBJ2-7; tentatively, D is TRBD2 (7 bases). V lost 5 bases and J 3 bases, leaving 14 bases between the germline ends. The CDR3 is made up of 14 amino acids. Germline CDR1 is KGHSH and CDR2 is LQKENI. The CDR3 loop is CASSGEAGHYEQYF. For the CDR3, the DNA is TGTGCCAGCTCAGGGGAAGCGGGACACTACGAGCAGTACTTC.

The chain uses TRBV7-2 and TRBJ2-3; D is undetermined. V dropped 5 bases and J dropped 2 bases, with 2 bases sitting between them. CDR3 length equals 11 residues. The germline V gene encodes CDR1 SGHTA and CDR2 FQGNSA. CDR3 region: CASSATDTQYF. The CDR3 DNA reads TGTGCCAGCAGCGCCACAGATACGCAGTATTTT. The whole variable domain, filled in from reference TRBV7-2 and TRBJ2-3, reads GAGVSQSPSNKVTEKGKDVELRCDPISGHTALYWYRQSLGQGLEFLIYFQGNSAPDKSGLPSDRFSAERTGGSVSTLTIQRTQQEDSAVYLCASSATDTQYFGPGTRLTVL.

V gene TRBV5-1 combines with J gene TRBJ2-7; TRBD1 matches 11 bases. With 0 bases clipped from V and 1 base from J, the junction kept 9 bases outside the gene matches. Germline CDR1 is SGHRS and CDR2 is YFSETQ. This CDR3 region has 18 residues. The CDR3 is CASSLGPMDRGLSYEQYF. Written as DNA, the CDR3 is TGCGCCAGCAGCTTGGGACCCATGGACAGGGGGCTTTCCTACGAGCAGTACTTC.

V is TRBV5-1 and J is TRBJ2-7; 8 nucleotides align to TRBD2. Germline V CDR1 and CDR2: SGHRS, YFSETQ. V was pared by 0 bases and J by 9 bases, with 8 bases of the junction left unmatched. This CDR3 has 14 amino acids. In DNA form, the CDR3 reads TGCGCCAGCAGCTTGGTGGGCACTGCGGGGGGGCAGTACTTC. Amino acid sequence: CASSLVGTAGGQYF. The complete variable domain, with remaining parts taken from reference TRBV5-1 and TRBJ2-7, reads KAGVTQTPRYLIKTRGQQVTLSCSPISGHRSVSWYQQTPGQGLQFLFEYFSETQRNKGNFPGRFSGRQFSNSRSEMNVSTLELGDSALYLCASSLVGTAGGQYFGPGTRLTVT.

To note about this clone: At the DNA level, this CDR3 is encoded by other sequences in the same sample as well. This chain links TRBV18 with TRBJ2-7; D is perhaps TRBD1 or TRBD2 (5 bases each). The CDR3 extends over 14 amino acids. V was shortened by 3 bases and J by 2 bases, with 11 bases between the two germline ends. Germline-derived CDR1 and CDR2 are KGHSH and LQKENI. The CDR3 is CASSPPGRAYEQYF. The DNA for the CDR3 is TGTGCCAGCTCACCCCCGGGACGCGCCTACGAGCAGTACTTC.

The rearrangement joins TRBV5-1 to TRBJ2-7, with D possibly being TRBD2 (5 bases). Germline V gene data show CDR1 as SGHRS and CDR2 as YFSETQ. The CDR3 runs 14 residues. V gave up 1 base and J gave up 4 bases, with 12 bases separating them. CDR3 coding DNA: TGCGCCAGCAGCTTGAGGAGTAGCGCTTACGAGCAGTACTTC. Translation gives CASSLRSSAYEQYF.

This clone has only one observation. CDR3 sequence reads: CASIPGGNNQPQHF. The DNA for the CDR3 is TGTGCCAGTATCCCAGGGGGCAACAATCAGCCCCAGCATTTT. The genes are TRBV19 and TRBJ1-5; 8 bases agree with TRBD1. CDR3 size: 14 residues. The germline V gene encodes CDR1 LNHDA and CDR2 SQIVND (reference sequence). The V segment lost 7 bases and the J segment 3 bases; nucleotides outside the gene matches: 5.